This T cell receptor beta chain derives from a study of radiation and T cells in renal cell carcinoma. Broader study findings: No pretreatment tumor biopsies were available for baseline clonotypes.

Germline CDR1 reads SGHRS; CDR2 reads YFSETQ. The CDR3 totals 14 residues. V dropped 4 bases and J dropped 0 bases, with 7 bases sitting between them. In the case of this clone: Antigen: not known.

Data came from immunoSEQ multiplex PCR; TCRdb stores just in-frame clones and leaves some out. In the table there are tens of thousands of clones, about 82% of which are singletons. Noted time point: blood 4 weeks post-SBRT, at nephrectomy. The treatment: 15 Gy SBRT to primary tumor, nephrectomy 4 weeks later. Clear cell pathology was present in this patient's renal cell carcinoma. This TCR derives from a man in his forties or fifties with renal cell carcinoma. The rearrangement uses TRBV5-1 and TRBJ2-2; D uncertain. The material was blood, obtained from a patient whose treatment included radiotherapy and nephrectomy. The CDR3 nucleotides are TGCGCCAGCAGCGGCACAGCGAACACCGGGGAGCTGTTTTTT. Amino acid sequence: CASSGTANTGELFF.